This TCR beta chain was documented in a study of blood T cell repertoires in COVID-19. Study background: Specimens from acute and convalescent COVID-19 originated in the United States, Italy and Spain. T cells, B-cell-depleted T cells, or PBMCs provided the cDNA or gDNA that served as material.

In the authors' methods: Cell counts per sample came from amplifying reference gene primers. Clones were read by immunoSEQ multiplex PCR, and TCRdb kept only the in-frame ones, dropping some. The DNA gave D and trimming, while V, J and clone size come from that table. Of about 220,000 clones listed, more than 70% are singletons. Germline V gene sequence: CDR1 LNHDA, CDR2 SQIVND (reference sequence). The CDR3 consists of 14 residues. J was trimmed by 8 bases and V by 5 bases; bases with no gene match: 9. The chain employs TRBV19 and TRBJ1-2; 9 bases line up with TRBD1. What was sequenced was peripheral blood. The origin of this receptor is a human donor in a cohort sampled during active COVID-19. The CDR3 loop is CASSVTGTGNGYTF. CDR3 nucleotides: TGTGCCAGTAGTGTGACCGGGACAGGGAACGGCTACACCTTC.